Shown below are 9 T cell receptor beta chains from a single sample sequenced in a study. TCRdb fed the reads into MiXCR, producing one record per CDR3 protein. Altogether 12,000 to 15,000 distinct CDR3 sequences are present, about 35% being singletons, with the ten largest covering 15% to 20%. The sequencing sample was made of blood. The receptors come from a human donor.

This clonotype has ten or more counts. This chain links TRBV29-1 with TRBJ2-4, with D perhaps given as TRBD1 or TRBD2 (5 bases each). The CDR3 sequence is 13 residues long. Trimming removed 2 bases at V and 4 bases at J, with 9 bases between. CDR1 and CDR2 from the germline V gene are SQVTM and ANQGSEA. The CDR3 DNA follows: TGCAGCGTTGAACGGGACGAGAAAAACATTCAGTACTTC. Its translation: CSVERDEKNIQYF.

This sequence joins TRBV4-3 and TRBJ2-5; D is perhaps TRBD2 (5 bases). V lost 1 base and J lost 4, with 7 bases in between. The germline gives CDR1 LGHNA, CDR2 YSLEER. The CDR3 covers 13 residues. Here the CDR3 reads CASSQVGGETQYF. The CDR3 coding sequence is TGCGCCAGCAGCCAAGTTGGAGGAGAGACCCAGTACTTC.

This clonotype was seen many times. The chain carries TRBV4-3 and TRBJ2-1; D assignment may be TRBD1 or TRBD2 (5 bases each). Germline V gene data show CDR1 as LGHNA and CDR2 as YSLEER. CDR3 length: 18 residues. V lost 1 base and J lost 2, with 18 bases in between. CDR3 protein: CASSQATLGDPPYNEQFF. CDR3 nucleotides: TGCGCCAGCAGCCAAGCGACCCTGGGGGATCCCCCCTACAATGAGCAGTTCTTC.

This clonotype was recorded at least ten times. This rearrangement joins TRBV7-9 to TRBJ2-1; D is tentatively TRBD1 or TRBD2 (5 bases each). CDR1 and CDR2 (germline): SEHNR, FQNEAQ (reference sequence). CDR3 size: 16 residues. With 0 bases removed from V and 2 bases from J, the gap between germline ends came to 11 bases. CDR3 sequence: CASSLALGVAYNEQFF. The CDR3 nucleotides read TGTGCCAGCAGCTTAGCGCTGGGGGTAGCCTACAATGAGCAGTTCTTC. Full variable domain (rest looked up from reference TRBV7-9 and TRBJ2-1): DTGVSQNPRHKITKRGQNVTFRCDPISEHNRLYWYRQTLGQGPEFLTYFQNEAQLEKSRLLSDRFSAERPKGSFSTLEIQRTEQGDSAMYLCASSLALGVAYNEQFFGPGTRLTVL.

The CDR3 bases are TGCGCCAGCAGCGCGCAGGGGGACAGATACAATGAGCAGTTCTTC. Amino acid sequence: CASSAQGDRYNEQFF. V and J are TRBV5-1 and TRBJ2-1; TRBD1 matches 7 bases. J gave up 4 bases and V 4 bases, and 8 bases lay outside the gene matches. Looked up from germline, CDR1 is SGHRS and CDR2 is YFSETQ. The CDR3 runs to 15 residues.

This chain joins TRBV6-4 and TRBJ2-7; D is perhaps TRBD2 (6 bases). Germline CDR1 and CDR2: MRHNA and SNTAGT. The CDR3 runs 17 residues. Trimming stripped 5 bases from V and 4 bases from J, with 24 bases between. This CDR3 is CASSSISGRHGGYEQYF. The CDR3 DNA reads TGTGCCAGCAGTTCGATAAGCGGCCGCCATGGAGGGTACGAGCAGTACTTC.

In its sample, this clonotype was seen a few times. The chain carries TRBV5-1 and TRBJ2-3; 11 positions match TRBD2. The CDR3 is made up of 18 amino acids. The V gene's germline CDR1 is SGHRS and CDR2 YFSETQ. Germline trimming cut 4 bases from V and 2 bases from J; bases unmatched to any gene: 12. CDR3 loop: CASSPGGLAEPYTDTQYF. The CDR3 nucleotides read TGCGCCAGCAGCCCGGGGGGACTAGCGGAGCCATACACAGATACGCAGTATTTT.

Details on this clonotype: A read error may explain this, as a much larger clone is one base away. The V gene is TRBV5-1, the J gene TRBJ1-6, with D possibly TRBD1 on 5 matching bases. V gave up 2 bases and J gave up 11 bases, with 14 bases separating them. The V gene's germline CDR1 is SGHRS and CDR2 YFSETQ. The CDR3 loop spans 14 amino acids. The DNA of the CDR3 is TGCGCCAGCAGCTTAGGGGCTCTCAATCCACCCCTCCACTTT. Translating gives CASSLGALNPPLHF.

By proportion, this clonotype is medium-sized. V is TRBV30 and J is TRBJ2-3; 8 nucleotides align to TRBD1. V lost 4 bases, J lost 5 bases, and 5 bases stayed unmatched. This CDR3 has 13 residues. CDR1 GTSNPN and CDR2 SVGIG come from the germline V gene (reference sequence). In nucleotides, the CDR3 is TGTGCCTGGAAAAGACAGGGGATAGATACGCAGTATTTT. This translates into CAWKRQGIDTQYF.